This T cell receptor (beta chain) is from a study of blood T cells in healthy people across ages. Study-wide results and limits: Total diversity from one million sequenced T cells was likely underestimated. TCR beta diversity per million T cells fell roughly linearly with age.

V was shortened by 8 bases and J by 0 bases, with 19 bases between the two germline ends. CDR3 length: 15 amino acids. CDR1 and CDR2 (germline): SQVTM, ANQGSEA. Primers used in a second PCR of about 7 to 12 cycles were a sample-barcoded 5' primer and a J-beta primer mix. A template-switch adaptor with 12 random nucleotides tagged each cDNA molecule. TCRdb re-called the 5' RACE reads through MiXCR, storing one row per CDR3 protein. The sample holds about 1.7 million distinct CDR3 sequences; over 25% are singletons and the top ten take approximately 7.7%. This clonotype showed up just a few times. Its antigen is currently unknown.

The chain employs TRBV29-1 and TRBJ1-1, with a tentative D call TRBD1 (5 bases). The sequencing sample was made of blood. This TCR derives from a woman aged 25 to 39 in good health. CDR3 sequence reads: CSLYREWGMNTEAFF. The CDR3 DNA sequence: TGCAGCCTCTACCGCGAGTGGGGGATGAACACTGAAGCTTTCTTT. The variable domain in full, completed from reference TRBV29-1 and TRBJ1-1, reads SAVISQKPSRDICQRGTSLTIQCQVDSQVTMMFWYRQQPGQSLTLIATANQGSEATYESGFVIDKFPISRPNLTFSTLTVSNMSPEDSSIYLCSLYREWGMNTEAFFGQGTRLTVV.